The T cell receptor beta chain under discussion was sequenced for a study of T cell responses to AZD1222 COVID-19 vaccine. This CDR3 region has 13 residues. Germline CDR1 SQVTM, CDR2 ANQGSEA. V shed 8 bases and J 2 bases; nucleotides not matched to a gene: 7. Assay used: immunoSEQ multiplex PCR; TCRdb lists only in-frame clones, some missing. In the table there are about 180,000 clones, around 88% of which are singletons. The chain links TRBV29-1 to TRBJ1-1; TRBD1 matches 8 bases. The material sequenced was peripheral blood, taken on day 0 of AZD1222 vaccination. The sequence was collected from an adult in good health. CDR3 sequence: CSPQGAKNTEAFF. CDR3 DNA sequence: TGCAGCCCTCAGGGGGCCAAAAACACTGAAGCTTTCTTT. The full variable domain, rest sourced from reference TRBV29-1 and TRBJ1-1, is SAVISQKPSRDICQRGTSLTIQCQVDSQVTMMFWYRQQPGQSLTLIATANQGSEATYESGFVIDKFPISRPNLTFSTLTVSNMSPEDSSIYLCSPQGAKNTEAFFGQGTRLTVV.